This section outlines one TCR beta chain sequence together with its context. Its specificity is not known. One entry per CDR3 protein results from TCRdb running MiXCR on the 5' RACE reads. The sample has some 690,000 distinct CDR3 sequences; 21% are singletons. The CDR3 length is 15 residues. The V gene's germline CDR1 is LGHNT and CDR2 FRNRAP. The junction had 5 bases not matched to a gene; V was cut back by 5 bases and J by 8 bases. This record belongs to a study of identical twins. Study-level results: There were fewer insertions in abundant cord blood beta clonotypes, but memory repertoires showed no such pattern. Models predicted too little out-of-frame TCR alpha sharing in monozygotic twins.

This same sample was also taken into another study, of T cells expressing NK-cell markers. That study adds: The study sequenced eight donors, seven HCMV-seropositive and one seronegative. Roughly six of the donors carried dominant NKG2C+ clonotypes that took up about 1.0-7.0% of their CD8+ T cells.

This TCR derives from a woman younger than 35 in good health. The specimen sequenced was PBMCs. The chain combines TRBV12-5 with TRBJ2-1; 14 bases fit TRBD2. CDR3 residues: CASGTGLAGVDEQFF. The CDR3 DNA sequence: TGTGCTAGTGGTACGGGACTAGCGGGAGTCGATGAGCAGTTCTTC.